This T cell receptor (beta chain) was obtained from a study of sequential checkpoint blockade in melanoma. Background on the study: Patients were randomized 1:1 to nivolumab-then-ipilimumab or ipilimumab-then-nivolumab first-line. Each arm's sequence ended with maintenance nivolumab.

This clone has just a few counts. Using immunoSEQ multiplex PCR, the repertoire was profiled, and TCRdb retains in-frame clones only, with some absent. The sample shows roughly 30,000 clones, 82% of them seen only once. Treatment specified: randomized to nivolumab then ipilimumab (arm A) or the reverse (arm B). DNA-damaging chemotherapy had not been given to any patient beforehand. From thawed PBMCs, live CD3+CD8+ cells negative for CD19 and CD56 were sorted. Trimming removed 2 bases from V and 4 bases from J, with 12 bases in between. This CDR3 comprises 15 residues. The V gene's germline CDR1 is MDHEN and CDR2 SYDVKM.

The chain combines TRBV28 with TRBJ1-5; D might be TRBD1 (5 bases). The sample was CD8+ T cells sorted from blood (inferred from file names), taken from a patient given nivolumab and ipilimumab in sequence. The TCR was taken from a human donor with melanoma. CDR3 loop: CASSLDSSGNQPQHF. CDR3 in DNA: TGTGCCAGCAGTTTAGACAGCTCGGGTAATCAGCCCCAGCATTTT.